This T cell receptor (beta chain) stems from a study of shared clonotypes between healthy human individuals. Study results and caveats: Clonotype sharing among the donors was expected to vary with sequencing depth. Represented genetic and exposure-history diversity was restricted by having few donors.

Genomic DNA per cell subset filled all wells of several immunoSEQ plates. Profiling relied on immunoSEQ multiplex PCR, and the TCRdb table lists in-frame clones only, not all of them. The sample lists around 500,000 clones, around three quarters occurring once. CDR1 and CDR2 (germline): SGHRS, YFSETQ. CDR3 length: 16 amino acids. With 3 bases clipped from V and 0 bases from J, the junction kept 2 bases outside the gene matches. A remark on this clone: What it recognizes is unknown.

Sequencing used PBMCs. The receptor was derived from a woman aged 40 to 50 in good health. Some clones in this sample may be carry-over from other donors' samples. The genes are TRBV5-1 and TRBJ2-2; 10 bases are shared with TRBD2. The CDR3 DNA reads TGCGCCAGCAGCTCCGGACTAGCGGCGAACACCGGGGAGCTGTTTTTT. This translates into CASSSGLAANTGELFF.